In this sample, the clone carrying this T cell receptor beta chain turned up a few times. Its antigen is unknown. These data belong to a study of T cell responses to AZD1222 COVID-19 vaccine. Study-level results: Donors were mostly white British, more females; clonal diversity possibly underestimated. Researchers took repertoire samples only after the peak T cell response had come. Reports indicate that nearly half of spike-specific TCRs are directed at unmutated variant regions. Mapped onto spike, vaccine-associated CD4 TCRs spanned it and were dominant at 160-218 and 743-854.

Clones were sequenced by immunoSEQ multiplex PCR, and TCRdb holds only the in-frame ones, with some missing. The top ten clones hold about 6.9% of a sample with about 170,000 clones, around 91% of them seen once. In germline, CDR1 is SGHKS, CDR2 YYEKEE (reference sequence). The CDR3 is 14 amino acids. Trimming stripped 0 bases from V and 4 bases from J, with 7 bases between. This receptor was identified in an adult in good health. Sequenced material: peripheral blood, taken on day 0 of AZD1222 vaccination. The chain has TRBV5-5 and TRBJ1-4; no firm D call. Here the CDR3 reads CASSLAGNNEKLFF. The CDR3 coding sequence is TGTGCCAGCAGCTTGGCTGGCAATAATGAAAAACTGTTTTTT.